What follows are 10 T cell receptor beta chains derived from one specimen sequenced in a study of blood T cell repertoires in COVID-19. Only in-frame clones appear in the TCRdb table, and some are missing; sequencing was by immunoSEQ multiplex PCR. The table includes approximately 180,000 clones, approximately 86% detected once. The sample taken for sequencing was PBMCs or T cells enriched from blood (not recorded which). These receptors came from a woman in her sixties with acute COVID-19.

The chain links TRBV20-1 to TRBJ1-2; D is undetermined. The CDR3 sequence is 12 residues long. Germline V gene sequence: CDR1 DFQATT, CDR2 SNEGSKA (reference sequence). V gave up 3 bases and J gave up 10 bases, with 15 bases separating them. As DNA, the CDR3 is TGCAGTGCTAGTTCTGGGCACTTTGACTACACCTTC. Protein product: CSASSGHFDYTF.

This chain connects TRBV18 to TRBJ2-5, with TRBD2 matching over 8 bases. V trimming: 5 bases; J trimming: 1 base; junction bases outside the gene matches: 6. This CDR3 contains 15 residues. Germline V gene sequence: CDR1 KGHSH, CDR2 LQKENI. This chain's CDR3 is CASSVIAGGQETQYF. In DNA, the CDR3 is TGTGCCAGCTCAGTGATTGCGGGGGGCCAAGAGACCCAGTACTTC.

The rearrangement joins TRBV15 to TRBJ1-5; D uncertain. Germline CDR1 is LNHNV and CDR2 is YYDKDF (reference sequence). The CDR3 length is 13 residues. Trimming cost V 1 base and J 4 bases, with 5 bases left between them. CDR3 DNA sequence: TGTGCCACCAGCAGAGCAGGAAATCAGCCCCAGCATTTT. Its translation: CATSRAGNQPQHF.

The chain links TRBV7-9 to TRBJ1-6; 8 positions match TRBD1. V gave up 3 bases and J gave up 6 bases; unmatched junction bases: 10. Germline V gene sequence: CDR1 SEHNR, CDR2 FQNEAQ (reference sequence). This CDR3 has 17 amino acids. The CDR3 nucleotides are TGTGCCAGCAGCTTCCACGGACAGGGAAGGCTTAATTCACCCCTCCACTTT. Its translation is CASSFHGQGRLNSPLHF.

Only one count was recorded for this clone. The chain uses TRBV6-4 and TRBJ2-6; D unresolved. The CDR3 totals 15 residues. The V end lost 4 bases, the J end lost 0 bases, and 7 bases lay between the germline ends. Germline loops: CDR1 MRHNA, CDR2 SNTAGT. CDR3 coding DNA: TGTGCCAGCAGTGGAGGCCTCTCTGGGGCCAACGTCCTGACTTTC. It yields the protein CASSGGLSGANVLTF.

This clone was counted a few times. The chain uses TRBV27 and TRBJ2-1; D possibly corresponds to TRBD2 (7 bases). Germline-derived CDR1 and CDR2 are MNHEY and SMNVEV (reference sequence). The CDR3 spans 15 residues. The V gene lost 11 bases and the J gene lost 1 base, with 18 bases spanning the gap. The CDR3 spells CAPGGAGVSYNEQFF. DNA of the CDR3: TGTGCCCCTGGGGGGGCGGGAGTATCCTACAATGAGCAGTTCTTC.

V usage is TRBV5-5 and J usage is TRBJ1-6, with D perhaps TRBD1 (5 bases). This CDR3 comprises 15 residues. Trimming shortened V by 5 bases and J by 9 bases, and 18 bases separated the two germline ends. Germline V CDR1 and CDR2: SGHKS, YYEKEE (reference sequence). CDR3 region: CASRLIGHPSSPLHF. The DNA for the CDR3 is TGTGCCAGCAGACTAATTGGACATCCAAGTTCACCCCTCCACTTT.

The rearrangement links TRBV14 to TRBJ1-1, with D possibly matching TRBD1 (5 bases). V was pared by 3 bases and J by 4 bases, with 15 bases between. CDR1 and CDR2 from the germline V gene are SGHDN and FVKESK. The CDR3 runs to 15 residues. CDR3 coding DNA: TGTGCCAGCAGCCAGACGGGGGGAGGGAGCACTGAAGCTTTCTTT. This sequence encodes CASSQTGGGSTEAFF. The complete variable domain, with remaining parts taken from reference TRBV14 and TRBJ1-1, reads EAGVTQFPSHSVIEKGQTVTLRCDPISGHDNLYWYRRVMGKEIKFLLHFVKESKQDESGMPNNRFLAERTGGTYSTLKVQPAELEDSGVYFCASSQTGGGSTEAFFGQGTRLTVV.

This chain connects TRBV7-2 to TRBJ2-7; 15 nucleotides match TRBD2. V dropped 6 bases and J dropped 0; count of bases not matched to a gene: 12. This CDR3 is 19 amino acids long. From germline, CDR1 is SGHTA and CDR2 FQGNSA. The CDR3 DNA reads as TGTGCCAGCAGACGACCAGGACTAGCGGGAGGGTTTAGCTCCTACGAGCAGTACTTC. It encodes CASRRPGLAGGFSSYEQYF.

The chain recombines TRBV15 with TRBJ2-6; TRBD1 agrees at 8 bases. This CDR3 has 19 amino acids. The V gene's germline CDR1 is LNHNV and CDR2 YYDKDF (reference sequence). Trimming at V came to 2 bases and at J to 3 bases, leaving 12 bases not matched to a gene. CDR3 bases: TGTGCCACCAGCAGACCAGGACAGGGCCCCCCCATTGGGGCCAACGTCCTGACTTTC. Encoded protein: CATSRPGQGPPIGANVLTF.